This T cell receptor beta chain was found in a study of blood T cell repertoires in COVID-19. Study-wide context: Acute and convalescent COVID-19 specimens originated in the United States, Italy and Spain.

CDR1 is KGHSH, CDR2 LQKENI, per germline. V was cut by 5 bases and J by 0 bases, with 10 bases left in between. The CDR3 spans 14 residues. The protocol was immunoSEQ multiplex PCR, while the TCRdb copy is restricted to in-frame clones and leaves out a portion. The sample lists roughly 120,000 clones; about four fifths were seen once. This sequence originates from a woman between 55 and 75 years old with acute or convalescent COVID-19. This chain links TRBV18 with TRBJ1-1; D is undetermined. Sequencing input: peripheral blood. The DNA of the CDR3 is TGTGCCAGCTCATCAACAGAATTGAACACTGAAGCTTTCTTT. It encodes CASSSTELNTEAFF.